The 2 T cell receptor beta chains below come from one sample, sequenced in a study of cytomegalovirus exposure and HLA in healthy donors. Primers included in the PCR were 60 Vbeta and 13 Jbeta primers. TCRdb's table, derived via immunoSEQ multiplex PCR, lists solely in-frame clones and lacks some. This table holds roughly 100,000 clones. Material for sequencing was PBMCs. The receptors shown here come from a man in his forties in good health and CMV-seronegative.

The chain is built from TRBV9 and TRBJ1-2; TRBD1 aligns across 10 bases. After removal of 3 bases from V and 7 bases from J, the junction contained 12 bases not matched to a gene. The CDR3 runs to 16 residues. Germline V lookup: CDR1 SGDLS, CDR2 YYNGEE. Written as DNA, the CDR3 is TGTGCCAGCAGCGCGGGGGGGAGACAGGGGGCAAGTGGCTACACCTTC. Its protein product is CASSAGGRQGASGYTF.

The CDR3 here is CASSHSGTGPYEQYF. CDR3 DNA sequence: TGTGCCAGCAGCCACAGTGGGACAGGGCCCTACGAGCAGTACTTC. The chain combines TRBV5-4 with TRBJ2-5, with 9 bases fitting TRBD1. The tail of the sequence fits TRBJ2-7 better, so the J call may be wrong. Germline CDR1 is SGHNT and CDR2 is YYREEE (reference sequence). The CDR3 extends over 15 amino acids.